This TCR beta chain was recovered during a study of T-cell memory formation after mild COVID-19. Whole-study context: Across donors, TCR clusters were largely donor specific. Study observations and caveats: Researchers could not confirm that second-wave clones peaking on day 37 targeted SARS-CoV-2. The study found contracting CD4+ clones mainly in CM and EM and contracting CD8+ clones in EMRA.

Trimming cost V 8 bases and J 2 bases, with 5 bases left between them. The CDR3 has 11 amino acids. CDR1 is SGHAT and CDR2 is FQDESV in the germline V gene (reference sequence). As concerns this clonotype: The antigen is not known.

TCRdb reanalysed the 5' RACE reads using MiXCR and keeps one entry per CDR3 protein. Of about 250,000 distinct CDR3 sequences in the sample, 15% were seen once. The V and J genes are TRBV11-1 and TRBJ2-3; D uncertain. The clonotype comes from an adult woman who had mild COVID-19 (a few samples of this study predate the infection). Cell type and time point are not known. The material sequenced was PBMCs or a T cell subset sorted from them (not recorded which). CDR3 DNA sequence: TGTGCCAGCCAGGTCACAGATACGCAGTATTTT. Amino acid sequence: CASQVTDTQYF.